The 19 T cell receptor beta chains reported below all come from one sample, sequenced in a study of blood T cell repertoires in COVID-19. Assay used: immunoSEQ multiplex PCR; TCRdb lists only in-frame clones, some missing. The sample lists about 87,000 clones, about 90% seen once, with more than 6% in the top ten. Sequenced sample: peripheral blood. These TCRs come from a man aged 18-30 years with COVID-19, enrolled during active disease.

The rearrangement links TRBV27 to TRBJ2-5, with a weak D call TRBD2 (6 bases). The V end lost 6 bases, the J end lost 5 bases, and 16 bases lay between the germline ends. The germline V gene encodes CDR1 MNHEY and CDR2 SMNVEV (reference sequence). The CDR3 is 14 residues long. The CDR3 bases are TGTGCCAGCAGCCCGGGAGCCCCGGGGGAGACCCAGTACTTC. This codes for CASSPGAPGETQYF.

V is TRBV15 and J is TRBJ2-4; possibly TRBD2 for D (6 bases). Germline CDR1 LNHNV, CDR2 YYDKDF (reference sequence). The CDR3 runs 14 residues. Trimming took 5 bases from V and 8 from J, leaving 16 bases between them. This chain's CDR3 is CATSRGSTGDIQYF. The CDR3 region has the DNA TGTGCCACCAGCCGTGGGTCCACGGGGGACATTCAGTACTTC.

CDR3: CASSQVGPFLGDGYTF. CDR3 in DNA: TGCGCCAGCAGCCAAGTTGGGCCCTTCCTCGGGGATGGCTACACCTTC. The chain links TRBV4-1 to TRBJ1-2, with no clear D. The CDR3 runs to 16 residues. The germline gives CDR1 MGHRA, CDR2 YSYEKL. With 1 base removed from V and 6 bases from J, the gap between germline ends came to 18 bases.

The chain recombines TRBV7-2 with TRBJ2-1, with TRBD2 identical over 7 bases. The ends lost 5 bases at V and 9 bases at J; junction bases unmatched: 10. The CDR3 consists of 14 residues. From germline, CDR1 is SGHTA and CDR2 FQGNSA. The CDR3 spells CASSPGGPVPEQFF. CDR3 in DNA: TGTGCCAGCAGCCCGGGAGGCCCGGTACCTGAGCAGTTCTTC.

The DNA for the CDR3 is TGTGCCACCAGCAGAGACCCCGGTCCCTACGAGCAGTACTTC. This translates into CATSRDPGPYEQYF. The chain combines TRBV15 with TRBJ2-7, with unresolved D. The CDR3 covers 14 residues. Germline V gene lookup returns CDR1 LNHNV and CDR2 YYDKDF (reference sequence). V lost 0 bases to trimming and J lost 2 bases, with 8 bases between them.

The chain couples TRBV19 to TRBJ2-1; perhaps TRBD2 as D (5 bases). Between the trimmed V and J ends, which lost 2 bases and 5 bases, there was a span of 7 bases. The CDR3 sequence is 13 residues long. Germline CDR1 and CDR2: LNHDA and SQIVND (reference sequence). The CDR3 reads CASSITGNNEQFF. CDR3 nucleotides: TGTGCCAGTAGTATAACGGGAAACAATGAGCAGTTCTTC.

The genes are TRBV27 and TRBJ1-2, with D hard to call. V shed 0 bases and J shed 2 bases, with 10 bases lying between them. Germline-derived CDR1 and CDR2 are MNHEY and SMNVEV (reference sequence). The CDR3 covers 15 residues. The CDR3 region has the DNA TGTGCCAGCAGTTTATCGGGTGCAGGAAACTATGGCTACACCTTC. It yields the protein CASSLSGAGNYGYTF.

CDR3 in amino acids: CASSVQSGSYEQYF. The CDR3 coding sequence is TGTGCCAGCAGTGTACAAAGCGGGAGCTACGAGCAGTACTTC. The V gene is TRBV7-2, the J gene TRBJ2-7; TRBD2 aligns across 8 bases. V was clipped by 6 bases and J by 3 bases; unmatched bases: 7. The CDR3 extends over 14 amino acids. Germline V gene data show CDR1 as SGHTA and CDR2 as FQGNSA.

This chain joins TRBV13 and TRBJ1-1; D is unclear. The germline V gene has CDR1 PRHDT and CDR2 FYEKMQ (reference sequence). The CDR3 is 15 amino acids. V was trimmed by 6 bases and J by 1 base, leaving 15 bases between them. This CDR3 reads CASRSRPGANTEAFF. The CDR3 coding sequence is TGTGCCAGCAGATCGCGACCGGGTGCGAACACTGAAGCTTTCTTT.

The chain is built from TRBV6-6 and TRBJ1-5, with D unclear. In germline, CDR1 is MNHNY, CDR2 SVGAGI (reference sequence). Between the trimmed V and J ends, which lost 2 bases and 4 bases, there was a span of 15 bases. This CDR3 region has 16 residues. The CDR3 nucleotides read TGTGCCAGCAGTTACGGTGAGGGTGGCGGGAATCAGCCCCAGCATTTT. It specifies CASSYGEGGGNQPQHF.

This chain joins TRBV5-4 and TRBJ2-1, with D uncertain. The CDR3 spans 12 residues. The ends were cut back, 2 bases at V and 6 bases at J, with 6 bases in the middle. CDR1 is SGHNT, CDR2 YYREEE, per germline (reference sequence). CDR3 protein: CASSFGFNEQFF. CDR3 DNA: TGTGCCAGCAGCTTCGGTTTCAATGAGCAGTTCTTC.

This chain joins TRBV6-5 and TRBJ2-7; D ambiguous. CDR1 and CDR2 (germline): MNHEY, SVGAGI. The V and J ends lost 2 bases and 3 bases respectively, with 11 bases between them. CDR3 length equals 14 residues. This CDR3 is CASSYSPQDYEQYF. CDR3 bases: TGTGCCAGCAGTTACAGTCCCCAGGACTACGAGCAGTACTTC.

This chain uses TRBV6-5 with TRBJ1-6, with TRBD1 identical over 8 bases. Trimming took 3 bases from V and 10 from J; bases not matched to a gene: 8. The CDR3 runs to 15 residues. The germline V gene has CDR1 MNHEY and CDR2 SVGAGI. CDR3 DNA sequence: TGTGCCAGCAGTTATTCGACAGGGGTGGGATCACCCCTCCACTTT. This codes for CASSYSTGVGSPLHF.

This chain connects TRBV10-3 to TRBJ1-1, with D perhaps matching TRBD1 (6 bases). The CDR3 loop spans 15 amino acids. Trimming shortened V by 2 bases and J by 1 base, and 11 bases separated the two germline ends. Looked up from germline, CDR1 is ENHRY and CDR2 is SYGVKD. CDR3 coding DNA: TGTGCCATCAGTGAGAGGGGGACGGCGAACACTGAAGCTTTCTTT. Its translation is CAISERGTANTEAFF.

Only one count was recorded for this clone. This rearrangement joins TRBV27 to TRBJ2-7; D not certain. CDR1 MNHEY and CDR2 SMNVEV come from the germline V gene (reference sequence). There are 14 residues in the CDR3. V dropped 7 bases and J dropped 1 base, with 14 bases sitting between them. CDR3 bases: TGTGCCAGCACCCTCTCGGCAGGATCCTACGAGCAGTACTTC. Protein sequence: CASTLSAGSYEQYF.

This chain links TRBV7-3 with TRBJ2-7, with 9 bases lining up with TRBD2. Germline trimming cut 6 bases from V and 0 bases from J; bases unmatched to any gene: 15. The germline V gene encodes CDR1 SGHTA and CDR2 FQGTGA. This CDR3 spans 18 amino acids. CDR3 sequence reads: CASSPLAPQREASYEQYF. The CDR3 DNA follows: TGTGCCAGCAGTCCTCTCGCCCCCCAGCGGGAGGCCTCCTACGAGCAGTACTTC.

The genes are TRBV23-1 and TRBJ2-7, with 8 bases identical to TRBD1. TRBV23-1 is noted as an ORF with a role that remains uncertain. The CDR3 is 15 amino acids. The ends lost 4 bases at V and 3 bases at J; junction bases unmatched: 8. The CDR3 nucleotides read TGCGCCAGCAGTCCCGGGACAGGACTTTTCTACGAGCAGTACTTC. This sequence encodes CASSPGTGLFYEQYF.

Only a few counts were recorded for this clone. The genes are TRBV28 and TRBJ2-2, with TRBD1 identical over 8 bases. The germline V gene has CDR1 MDHEN and CDR2 SYDVKM. Unmatched junction bases numbered 6, after V lost 6 bases and J lost 6 bases. This CDR3 comprises 14 residues. The CDR3 sequence is CASSSDRGSGELFF. DNA of the CDR3: TGTGCCAGCAGCTCCGACAGGGGATCCGGGGAGCTGTTTTTT.

This rearrangement joins TRBV28 to TRBJ1-1; 8 bases match TRBD1. This CDR3 spans 14 amino acids. Germline CDR1 MDHEN, CDR2 SYDVKM. Trimming cost V 7 bases and J 3 bases; bases outside gene matches: 7. Written as DNA, the CDR3 is TGTGCCAGCACGACAGGACAGGGCCACACTGAAGCTTTCTTT. The encoded protein is CASTTGQGHTEAFF.